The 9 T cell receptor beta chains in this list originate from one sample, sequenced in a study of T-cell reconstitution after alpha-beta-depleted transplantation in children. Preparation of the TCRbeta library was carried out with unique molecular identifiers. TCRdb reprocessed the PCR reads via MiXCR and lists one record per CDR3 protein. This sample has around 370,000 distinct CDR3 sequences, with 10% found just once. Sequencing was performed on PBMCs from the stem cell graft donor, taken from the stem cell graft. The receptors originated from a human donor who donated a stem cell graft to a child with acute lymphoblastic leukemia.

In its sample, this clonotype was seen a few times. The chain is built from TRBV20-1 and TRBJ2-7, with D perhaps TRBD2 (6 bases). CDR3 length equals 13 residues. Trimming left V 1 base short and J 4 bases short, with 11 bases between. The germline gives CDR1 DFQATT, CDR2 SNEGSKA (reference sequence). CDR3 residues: CSARVSGAYEQYF. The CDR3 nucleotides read TGCAGTGCTAGAGTTTCGGGAGCTTACGAGCAGTACTTC.

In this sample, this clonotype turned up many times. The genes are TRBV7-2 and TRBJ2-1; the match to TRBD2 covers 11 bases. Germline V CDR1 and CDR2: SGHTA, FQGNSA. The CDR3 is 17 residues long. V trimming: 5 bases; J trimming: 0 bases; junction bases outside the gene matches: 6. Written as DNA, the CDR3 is TGTGCCAGCAGCACAAAAGGGACTAGCGGCTCCTACAATGAGCAGTTCTTC. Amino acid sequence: CASSTKGTSGSYNEQFF.

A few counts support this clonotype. For the CDR3, the DNA is TGTGCCAGCGCTGCCCGGGCAGCAGATACGCAGTATTTT. It codes for CASAARAADTQYF. The rearrangement uses TRBV3-1 and TRBJ2-3; D not resolved. Germline-derived CDR1 and CDR2 are LGHDT and YNNKEL (reference sequence). The CDR3 has 13 amino acids. Between the trimmed V and J ends, which lost 8 bases and 4 bases, there was a span of 13 bases.

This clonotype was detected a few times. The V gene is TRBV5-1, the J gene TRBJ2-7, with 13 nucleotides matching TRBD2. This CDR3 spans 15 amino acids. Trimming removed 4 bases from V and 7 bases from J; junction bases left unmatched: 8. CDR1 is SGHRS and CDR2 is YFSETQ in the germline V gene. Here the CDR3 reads CASSPGLAGYMEQYF. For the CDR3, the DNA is TGCGCCAGCAGCCCGGGACTAGCGGGATATATGGAGCAGTACTTC.

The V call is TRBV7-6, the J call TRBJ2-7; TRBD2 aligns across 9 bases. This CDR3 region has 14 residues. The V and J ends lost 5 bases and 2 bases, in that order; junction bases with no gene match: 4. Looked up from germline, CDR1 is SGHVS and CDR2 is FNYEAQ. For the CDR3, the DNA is TGTGCCAGCAGCCGAGCGGGAGGAACCTACGAGCAGTACTTC. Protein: CASSRAGGTYEQYF.

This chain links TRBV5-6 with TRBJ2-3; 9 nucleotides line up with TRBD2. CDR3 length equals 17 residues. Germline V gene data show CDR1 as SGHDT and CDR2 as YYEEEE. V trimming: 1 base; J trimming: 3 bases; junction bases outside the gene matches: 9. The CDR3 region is CASSLSMASGTTDTQYF. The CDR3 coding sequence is TGTGCCAGCAGCTTGTCGATGGCTAGCGGGACTACAGATACGCAGTATTTT.

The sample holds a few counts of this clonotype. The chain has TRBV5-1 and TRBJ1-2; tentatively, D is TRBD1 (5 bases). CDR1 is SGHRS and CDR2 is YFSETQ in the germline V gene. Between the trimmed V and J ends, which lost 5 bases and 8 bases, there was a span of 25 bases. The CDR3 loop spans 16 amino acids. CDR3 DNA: TGCGCCAGCAGATACCCCGGGGGGGTGGACGATGGAGGCTACACCTTC. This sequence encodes CASRYPGGVDDGGYTF.

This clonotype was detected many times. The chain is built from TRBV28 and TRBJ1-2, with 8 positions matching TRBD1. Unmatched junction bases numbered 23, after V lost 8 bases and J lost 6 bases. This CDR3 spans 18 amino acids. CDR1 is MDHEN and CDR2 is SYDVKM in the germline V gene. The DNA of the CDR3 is TGTGCCAGCGGACGCCTGAGGCAGGGGGCGAGTATAGGAGATGGCTACACCTTC. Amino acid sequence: CASGRLRQGASIGDGYTF.

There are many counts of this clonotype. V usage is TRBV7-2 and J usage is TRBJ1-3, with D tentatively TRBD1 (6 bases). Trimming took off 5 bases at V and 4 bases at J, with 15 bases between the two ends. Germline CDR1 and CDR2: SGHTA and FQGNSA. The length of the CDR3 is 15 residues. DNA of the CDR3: TGTGCCAGCAGCCGTACCAGGGGAGGGGGAAACACCATATATTTT. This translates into CASSRTRGGGNTIYF.